This is a list of T cell receptor beta chains from one sample in a study of cytotoxic CD8 clonotypes in ibrutinib-treated CLL. The assay was immunoSEQ multiplex PCR, and TCRdb's table has in-frame clones only and misses some. The sample has 150,000 to 200,000 clones, 88% seen once; the top ten hold 3% to 3.5%. The sequences come from PBMCs, collected at disease progression, from a patient treated with ibrutinib. Receptors originate from a human donor with chronic lymphocytic leukemia. Both conserved end residues are part of each CDR3. The D gene is left open where the match is weak. Not all rows give a size; the values are once, few, many and, for expanded clones, a class.

D gene: -; J gene: TRBJ1-2; clone size: -; V gene: TRBV25-1; CDR3 DNA: TGTGCCAGCAGTGAATATCCCGGGGGTTGGGATGGCTACACCTTC; CDR3 protein: CASSEYPGGWDGYTF
D gene: -; J gene: TRBJ1-1; clone size: -; V gene: TRBV6-1; CDR3 DNA: TGTGCCAGCAGTGAAACGACAGTGGGGACGAACACTGAAGCTTTCTTT; CDR3 protein: CASSETTVGTNTEAFF
D gene: -; J gene: TRBJ2-1; clone size: -; V gene: TRBV5-6; CDR3 DNA: TGTGCCAGCAGCCGAAGGGGGAGCTCCTACAATGAGCAGTTCTTC; CDR3 protein: CASSRRGSSYNEQFF
D gene: -; J gene: TRBJ2-7; clone size: once; V gene: TRBV5-4; CDR3 DNA: TGTGCCAGCCAAACCGGGACTTCTTTCTACGAGCAGTACTTC; CDR3 protein: CASQTGTSFYEQYF
D gene: TRBD1; J gene: TRBJ2-7; clone size: -; V gene: TRBV29-1; CDR3 DNA: TGCAGCGTTGGCGTGGACAGGGGCTACGAGCAGTACTTC; CDR3 protein: CSVGVDRGYEQYF
D gene: -; J gene: TRBJ2-1; clone size: -; V gene: TRBV4-3; CDR3 DNA: TGCGCCAGCAGCCCATCTTTGTTCAATGAGCAGTTCTTC; CDR3 protein: CASSPSLFNEQFF
D gene: -; J gene: TRBJ1-2; clone size: -; V gene: TRBV10-3; CDR3 DNA: TGTGCCATCAGTGAGTTCGAGAGGAACTATGGCTACACCTTC; CDR3 protein: CAISEFERNYGYTF
D gene: -; J gene: TRBJ1-5; clone size: -; V gene: TRBV11-1; CDR3 DNA: TGTGCCAGCAGCCCAGGACAGTATAGCAATCAGCCCCAGCATTTT; CDR3 protein: CASSPGQYSNQPQHF
D gene: -; J gene: TRBJ1-5; clone size: once; V gene: TRBV6-5; CDR3 DNA: TGTGCCAGCGGCACGGGCCTCAACAGCAATCAGCCCCAGCATTTT; CDR3 protein: CASGTGLNSNQPQHF
D gene: -; J gene: TRBJ1-5; clone size: -; V gene: TRBV28; CDR3 DNA: TGTGCCAGCAGCATAGCCCCCCAGCCCCAGCATTTT; CDR3 protein: CASSIAPQPQHF
D gene: -; J gene: TRBJ2-3; clone size: -; V gene: TRBV25-1; CDR3 DNA: TGTGCCAGCAGTGAATATAAGTCAGATACGCAGTATTTT; CDR3 protein: CASSEYKSDTQYF
D gene: -; J gene: TRBJ2-3; clone size: -; V gene: TRBV5-1; CDR3 DNA: TGCGCCAGCAGCTTTTCTCTACGGGAGAGGCACACAGATACGCAGTATTTT; CDR3 protein: CASSFSLRERHTDTQYF
D gene: TRBD2; J gene: TRBJ2-7; clone size: -; V gene: TRBV5-1; CDR3 DNA: TGCGCCAGCAGCTTTTCCCGGACTAGCGGGATGGTACCCTACGAGCAGTACTTC; CDR3 protein: CASSFSRTSGMVPYEQYF
D gene: TRBD1; J gene: TRBJ1-5; clone size: -; V gene: TRBV4-1; CDR3 DNA: TGCGCCAGCAGCCCGAAAAATCCGGGACAGCAGCAATATAGCAATCAGCCCCAGCATTTT; CDR3 protein: CASSPKNPGQQQYSNQPQHF
D gene: TRBD1; J gene: TRBJ2-3; clone size: -; V gene: TRBV5-5; CDR3 DNA: TGTGCCAGCAGCTTGGTAGCACAGGGGGTGCAGTATTTT; CDR3 protein: CASSLVAQGVQYF
D gene: -; J gene: TRBJ1-5; clone size: -; V gene: TRBV6-5; CDR3 DNA: TGTGCCAGCAGTAGAGGACGTATCAATCAGCCCCAGCATTTT; CDR3 protein: CASSRGRINQPQHF
D gene: TRBD2; J gene: TRBJ2-7; clone size: -; V gene: TRBV9; CDR3 DNA: TGTGCCAGCAGCGGGGGACTTAGCGGGAGCTACGAGCAGTACTTC; CDR3 protein: CASSGGLSGSYEQYF